This TCR beta chain emerged from a study of T cell changes during pregnancy in multiple sclerosis (dated by TCRdb to the late 2010s). Turning to the overall study: Changes in the T cell repertoire over the course of pregnancy were examined in this study in women with multiple sclerosis.

Library preparation was by the immunoSEQ multiplex PCR assay. The table comes from immuneACCESS by way of TCRdb, which keeps in-frame sequences with V and J called. Part of the clones is missing from these tables; in studies checked, under half for an unresolved V gene and the rest for unknown reasons. This sample comprises under 55,000 clones, roughly 95% of them detected only once. The ten largest clones take up around 0.3% of the sample. Turning to this clone: Its specific antigen is unknown. No quality values exist for individual bases; no much larger clone is one base distant.

V is reduced by 2 bases and J by 6 bases, leaving a spacing of 10 bases between them. From the cysteine through the phenylalanine, the CDR3 covers 13 amino acids. Just CDR3 DNA is preserved here, 39 bases in frame from base 1. As encoded in the germline V gene, CDR1 is MDHEN while CDR2 is SYDVKM. The rearranged chain carries TRBV28 and TRBJ2-5, with TRBD1 tentatively as D gene (5 bases match). This TCR derives from a female donor with multiple sclerosis, enrolled in a pregnancy study. This material consisted of CD4+ T cells from peripheral blood mononuclear cells, taken in the third trimester of pregnancy. The CDR3 is CASSLPREKTQYF. The DNA sequence reads TGTGCCAGCAGTTTACCCAGGGAAAAGACCCAGTACTTC.